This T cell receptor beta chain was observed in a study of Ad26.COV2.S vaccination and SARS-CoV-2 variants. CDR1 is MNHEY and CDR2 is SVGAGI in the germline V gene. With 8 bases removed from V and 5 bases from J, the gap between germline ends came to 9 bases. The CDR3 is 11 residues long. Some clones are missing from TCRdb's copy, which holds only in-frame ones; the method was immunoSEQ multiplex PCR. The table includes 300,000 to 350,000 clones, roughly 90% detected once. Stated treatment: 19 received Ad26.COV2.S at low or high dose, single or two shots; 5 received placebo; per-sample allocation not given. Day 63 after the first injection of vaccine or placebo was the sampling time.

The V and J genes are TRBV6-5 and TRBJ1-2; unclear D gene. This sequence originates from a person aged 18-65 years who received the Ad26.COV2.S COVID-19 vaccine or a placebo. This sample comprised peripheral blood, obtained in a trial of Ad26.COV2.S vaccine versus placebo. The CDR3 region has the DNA TGTGCCAGCGTTGGAGAGTATGGCTACACCTTC. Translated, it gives CASVGEYGYTF.